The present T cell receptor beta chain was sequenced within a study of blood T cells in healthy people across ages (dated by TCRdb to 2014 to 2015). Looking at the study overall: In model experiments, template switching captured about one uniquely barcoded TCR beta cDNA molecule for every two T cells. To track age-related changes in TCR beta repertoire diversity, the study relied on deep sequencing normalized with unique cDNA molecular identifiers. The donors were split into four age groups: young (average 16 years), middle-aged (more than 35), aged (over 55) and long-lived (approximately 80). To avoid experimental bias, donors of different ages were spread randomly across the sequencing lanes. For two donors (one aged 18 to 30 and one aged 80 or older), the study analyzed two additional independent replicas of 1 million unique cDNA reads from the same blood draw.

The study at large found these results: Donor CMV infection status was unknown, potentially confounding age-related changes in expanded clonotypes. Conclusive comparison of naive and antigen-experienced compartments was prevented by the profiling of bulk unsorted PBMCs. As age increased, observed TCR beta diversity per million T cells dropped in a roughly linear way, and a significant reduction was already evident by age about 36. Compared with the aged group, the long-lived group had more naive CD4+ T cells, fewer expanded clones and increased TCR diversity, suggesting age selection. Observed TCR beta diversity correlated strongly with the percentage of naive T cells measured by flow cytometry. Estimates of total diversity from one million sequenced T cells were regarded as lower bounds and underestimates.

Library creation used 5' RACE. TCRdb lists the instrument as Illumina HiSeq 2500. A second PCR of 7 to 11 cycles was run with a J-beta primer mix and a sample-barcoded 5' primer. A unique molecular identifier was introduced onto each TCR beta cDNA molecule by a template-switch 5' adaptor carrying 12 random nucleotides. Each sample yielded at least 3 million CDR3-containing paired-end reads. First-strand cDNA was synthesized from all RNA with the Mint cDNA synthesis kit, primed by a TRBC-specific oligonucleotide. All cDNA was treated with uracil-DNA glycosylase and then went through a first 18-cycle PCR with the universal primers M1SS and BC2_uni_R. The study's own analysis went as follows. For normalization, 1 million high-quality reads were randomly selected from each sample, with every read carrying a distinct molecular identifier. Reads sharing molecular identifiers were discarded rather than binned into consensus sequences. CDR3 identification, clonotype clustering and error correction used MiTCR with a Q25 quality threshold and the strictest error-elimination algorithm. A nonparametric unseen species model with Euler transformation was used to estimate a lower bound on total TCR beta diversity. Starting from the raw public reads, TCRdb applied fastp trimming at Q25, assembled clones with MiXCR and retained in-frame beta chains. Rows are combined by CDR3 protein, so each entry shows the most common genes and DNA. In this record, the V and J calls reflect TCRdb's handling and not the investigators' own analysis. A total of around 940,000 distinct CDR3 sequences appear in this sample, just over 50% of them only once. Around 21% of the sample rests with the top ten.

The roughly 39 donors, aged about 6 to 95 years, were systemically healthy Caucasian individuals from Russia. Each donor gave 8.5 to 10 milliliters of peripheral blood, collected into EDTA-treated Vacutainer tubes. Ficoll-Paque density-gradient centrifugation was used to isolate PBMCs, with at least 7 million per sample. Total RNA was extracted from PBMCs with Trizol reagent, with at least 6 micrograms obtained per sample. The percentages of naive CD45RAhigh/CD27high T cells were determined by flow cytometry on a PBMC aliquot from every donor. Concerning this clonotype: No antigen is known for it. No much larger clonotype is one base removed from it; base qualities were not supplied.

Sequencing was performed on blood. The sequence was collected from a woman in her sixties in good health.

The CDR3 protein: CASSERDRGLQPQHF. The DNA reads as follows: TGTGCCAGCAGTGAACGGGACAGGGGATTGCAGCCCCAGCATTTT. Recombination joined TRBV6-1 with TRBJ1-5; 10 of the junction bases match TRBD1. V and J are trimmed by 2 bases and 7 bases, and the gene matches miss 5 bases of the junction. The CDR3 covers 15 residues, taking in both the cysteine and the phenylalanine. Only CDR3 DNA remains: 45 bases, in frame from the first base. CDR1 and CDR2, looked up from the germline V gene, are MNHNS and SASEGT.